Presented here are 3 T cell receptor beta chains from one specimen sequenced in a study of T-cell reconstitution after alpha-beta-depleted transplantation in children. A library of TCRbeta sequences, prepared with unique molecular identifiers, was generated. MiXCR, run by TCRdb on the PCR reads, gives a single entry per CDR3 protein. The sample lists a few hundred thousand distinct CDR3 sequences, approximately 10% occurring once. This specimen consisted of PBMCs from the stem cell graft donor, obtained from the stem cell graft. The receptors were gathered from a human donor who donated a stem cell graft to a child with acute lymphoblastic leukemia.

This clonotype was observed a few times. The CDR3 sequence: CASSPSGVVDYGYTF. The CDR3 DNA is TGTGCCAGCAGTCCCAGCGGGGTAGTGGACTATGGCTACACCTTC. The rearrangement links TRBV27 to TRBJ1-2, with D hard to call. From germline, CDR1 is MNHEY and CDR2 SMNVEV (reference sequence). The CDR3 has 15 residues. Trimming removed 5 bases at V and 3 bases at J, with 16 bases between.

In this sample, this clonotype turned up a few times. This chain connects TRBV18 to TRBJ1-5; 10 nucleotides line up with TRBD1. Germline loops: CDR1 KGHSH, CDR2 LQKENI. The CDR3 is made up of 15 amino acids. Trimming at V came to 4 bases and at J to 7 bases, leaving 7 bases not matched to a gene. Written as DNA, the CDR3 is TGTGCCAGCTCACGAGTTTCGACAGGGGGCCAGCCCCAGCATTTT. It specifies CASSRVSTGGQPQHF. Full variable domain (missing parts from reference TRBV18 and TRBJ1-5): NAGVMQNPRHLVRRRGQEARLRCSPMKGHSHVYWYRQLPEEGLKFMVYLQKENIIDESGMPKERFSAEFPKEGPSILRIQQVVRGDSAAYFCASSRVSTGGQPQHFGDGTRLSIL.

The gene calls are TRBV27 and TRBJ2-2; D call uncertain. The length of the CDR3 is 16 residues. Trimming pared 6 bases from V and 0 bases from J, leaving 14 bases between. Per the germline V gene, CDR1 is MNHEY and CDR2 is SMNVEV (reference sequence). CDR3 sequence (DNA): TGTGCCAGCAGGCCCCTTTTTCCCCCGAACACCGGGGAGCTGTTTTTT. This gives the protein CASRPLFPPNTGELFF.